The rows below give T cell receptor beta chains drawn from one sample of a study of T cell changes during pregnancy in multiple sclerosis. Profiled with immunoSEQ multiplex PCR; TCRdb holds only in-frame clones, not every one. The table shows some 60,000 clones, with roughly nine tenths occurring only once. The starting material was CD4+ T cells from peripheral blood mononuclear cells, obtained in the first trimester of pregnancy. These receptors were collected from a female donor with multiple sclerosis, enrolled in a pregnancy study. CDR3s include the opening cysteine and the closing phenylalanine or tryptophan. The D gene is left open where the match is weak. Rows may omit the clone size; those that give it use once, few, many or a size class.

TRBJ1-4 | - | - | TRBV18 | CASSPIANEKLFF | TGTGCCAGCTCACCCATTGCTAATGAAAAACTGTTTTTT
TRBJ2-7 | TRBD1 | - | TRBV10-1 | CASSDRVRGQGKNYEQYF | TGCGCCAGCAGTGACCGAGTCCGGGGACAGGGGAAAAACTACGAGCAGTACTTC
TRBJ2-2 | - | - | TRBV5-1 | CASSLPPGVPYAGELFF | TGCGCCAGCAGCTTACCCCCCGGGGTCCCCTACGCCGGGGAGCTGTTTTTT
TRBJ1-4 | - | - | TRBV11-2 | CASSSFGTLRGEKLFF | TGTGCCAGCAGCTCCTTCGGGACATTAAGAGGTGAAAAACTGTTTTTT
TRBJ1-1 | TRBD1 | - | TRBV9 | CASSGDSMNTEAFF | TGTGCCAGCAGTGGGGACAGTATGAACACTGAAGCTTTCTTT
TRBJ1-5 | - | - | TRBV27 | CASSPRVGNQPQHF | TGTGCCAGCAGTCCCAGGGTTGGCAATCAGCCCCAGCATTTT
TRBJ2-2 | - | - | TRBV18 | CASSQSRDGELFF | TGTGCCAGCTCACAAAGCAGGGATGGGGAGCTGTTTTTT
TRBJ1-6 | TRBD1 | few | TRBV16 | CASSQQGATPLHF | TGTGCCAGCAGCCAACAGGGGGCGACACCCCTCCACTTT
TRBJ2-3 | - | - | TRBV18 | CASSPLAETDTQYF | TGTGCCAGCTCACCTTTAGCGGAAACAGATACGCAGTATTTT
TRBJ1-2 | - | - | TRBV28 | CASSFWDSCTF | TGTGCCAGCAGTTTTTGGGACTCCTGCACCTTC
TRBJ1-1 | - | - | TRBV6-5 | CASSYSRVIGTEAFF | TGTGCCAGCAGTTACTCGAGGGTTATAGGCACTGAAGCTTTCTTT
TRBJ1-5 | - | - | TRBV28 | CASSLGSGINQPQHF | TGTGCCAGCAGTTTAGGGTCAGGGATCAATCAGCCCCAGCATTTT
TRBJ2-5 | - | - | TRBV5-6 | CASSTLRRSGIWETQYF | TGTGCCAGCAGCACACTTAGGCGGTCAGGGATATGGGAGACCCAGTACTTC
TRBJ1-1 | TRBD1 | - | TRBV18 | CASSSVGQGNTEAFF | TGTGCCAGCTCATCTGTTGGACAGGGGAACACTGAAGCTTTCTTT
TRBJ2-7 | TRBD1 | - | TRBV27 | CASSSPGQATYEQYF | TGTGCCAGCAGTTCTCCGGGACAGGCAACCTACGAGCAGTACTTC
TRBJ1-4 | TRBD1 | - | TRBV5-6 | CASSADRGREKLFF | TGTGCCAGCAGCGCGGACAGGGGGCGAGAAAAACTGTTTTTT
TRBJ1-1 | - | - | TRBV11-2 | CASSLEVRNTEAFF | TGTGCCAGCAGCTTAGAGGTGCGAAACACTGAAGCTTTCTTT
TRBJ2-5 | - | - | TRBV5-6 | CASSFAPGGGETQYF | TGTGCCAGCAGCTTTGCACCCGGAGGAGGAGAGACCCAGTACTTC
TRBJ2-1 | - | - | TRBV11-2 | CASSAGSSRSSYNEQFF | TGTGCCAGCAGCGCGGGCTCCTCCAGGAGCTCCTACAATGAGCAGTTCTTC
TRBJ1-6 | TRBD1 | - | TRBV7-6 | CASSLAAGQGNSPLHF | TGTGCCAGCAGCTTAGCGGCGGGACAGGGGAATTCACCCCTCCACTTT
TRBJ1-2 | TRBD1 | - | TRBV5-6 | CASSLVGTGRYGYTF | TGTGCCAGCAGCTTGGTTGGGACAGGGCGATATGGCTACACCTTC
TRBJ1-1 | - | once | TRBV7-3 | CASRRGDSREAFF | TGTGCCAGCAGGCGCGGGGACTCCCGTGAAGCTTTCTTT
TRBJ1-2 | - | - | TRBV30 | CAWSVLRGYGYTF | TGTGCCTGGAGTGTGCTAAGGGGTTATGGCTACACCTTC
TRBJ1-1 | - | - | TRBV5-5 | CASSSFGDTLNTEAFF | TGTGCCAGCAGCTCCTTCGGGGACACCTTGAACACTGAAGCTTTCTTT
TRBJ2-5 | TRBD2 | - | TRBV25-1 | CASEALLAGGETQYF | TGTGCCAGCGAGGCGCTCCTAGCGGGGGGAGAGACCCAGTACTTC
TRBJ1-1 | TRBD1 | - | TRBV7-8 | CASSGVGRGLTEAFF | TGTGCCAGCAGTGGCGTGGGCAGGGGGCTCACTGAAGCTTTCTTT
TRBJ2-7 | TRBD2 | - | TRBV7-2 | CASSLELAGGIREQYF | TGTGCCAGCAGCTTAGAGCTTGCGGGGGGGATTCGCGAGCAGTACTTC
TRBJ2-1 | TRBD2 | once | TRBV6-5 | CASSYSSGGTYNEQFF | TGTGCCAGCAGTTACTCTAGCGGGGGGACCTACAATGAGCAGTTCTTC
TRBJ2-1 | TRBD1 | - | TRBV5-1 | CASSLGTGGYNEQFF | TGCGCCAGCAGCTTGGGGACAGGGGGGTACAATGAGCAGTTCTTC
TRBJ2-3 | - | - | TRBV9 | CASSKGGGPGTDTQYF | TGTGCCAGCAGCAAAGGGGGGGGCCCCGGCACAGATACGCAGTATTTT
TRBJ1-1 | - | - | TRBV2 | CASFLRENTEAFF | TGTGCCAGTTTTCTTCGGGAGAACACTGAAGCTTTCTTT
TRBJ2-3 | - | - | TRBV4-3 | CASSHQRADTQYF | TGCGCCAGCAGCCATCAGAGGGCAGATACGCAGTATTTT
TRBJ2-1 | - | - | TRBV19 | CASSLGLGSSYNEQFF | TGTGCCAGTAGTTTAGGCCTAGGTAGCTCCTACAATGAGCAGTTCTTC
TRBJ1-6 | - | - | TRBV10-3 | CAIRATRDNSPLHF | TGTGCCATCAGAGCAACTAGGGATAATTCACCCCTCCACTTT
TRBJ1-5 | - | - | TRBV18 | CASSGENNQPQHF | TGTGCCAGCTCAGGAGAGAATAATCAGCCCCAGCATTTT
TRBJ2-3 | TRBD1 | - | TRBV2 | CASSYRGLVDTQYF | TGTGCCAGCTCTTACAGGGGGCTTGTAGATACGCAGTATTTT
TRBJ1-5 | - | - | TRBV6-5 | CASSYRWPPDQPQHF | TGTGCCAGCAGTTACAGATGGCCACCCGATCAGCCCCAGCATTTT
TRBJ2-2 | TRBD2 | few | TRBV11-1 | CASSLAWSGGFDGELFF | TGTGCCAGCAGCTTAGCCTGGAGCGGGGGGTTCGACGGGGAGCTGTTTTTT
TRBJ1-4 | - | - | TRBV5-4 | CASSLRSTNEKLFF | TGTGCCAGCAGCTTGCGGTCAACTAATGAAAAACTGTTTTTT
TRBJ1-5 | - | - | TRBV5-1 | CASSLGTENQPQHF | TGCGCCAGCAGCTTGGGGACAGAGAATCAGCCCCAGCATTTT
TRBJ2-3 | - | - | TRBV21-1 | CASLLGQPISTDTQYF | TGTGCCAGTTTACTAGGACAGCCAATAAGCACAGATACGCAGTATTTT
TRBJ1-2 | TRBD1 | - | TRBV11-1 | CASSPPDRVTNYGYTF | TGTGCCAGCAGCCCCCCCGACAGGGTCACTAACTATGGCTACACCTTC
TRBJ2-2 | - | - | TRBV4-1 | CASSPVGPDRINPGELFF | TGCGCCAGCAGCCCTGTCGGACCTGACAGAATTAATCCGGGGGAGCTGTTTTTT
TRBJ1-3 | - | - | TRBV30 | CAWSLDRLSGNTIYF | TGTGCCTGGAGTCTCGACAGGCTCTCTGGAAACACCATATATTTT
TRBJ1-1 | TRBD1 | - | TRBV7-3 | CASSPQGDTEAFF | TGTGCCAGCAGCCCACAGGGGGACACTGAAGCTTTCTTT
TRBJ1-2 | - | - | TRBV14 | CASSQAGGGLGGYTF | TGTGCCAGCAGCCAAGCGGGCGGCGGGTTGGGGGGCTACACCTTC
TRBJ2-3 | TRBD2 | - | TRBV30 | CAWSVIGTSGVRNTQYF | TGTGCCTGGAGTGTAATCGGGACTAGCGGAGTCCGGAATACGCAGTATTTT
TRBJ2-1 | - | - | TRBV11-2 | CASSLTAGGYNEQFF | TGTGCCAGCAGCTTAACTGCGGGTGGCTACAATGAGCAGTTCTTC
TRBJ2-1 | - | - | TRBV9 | CASSTHLLDIYEQFF | TGTGCCAGCAGCACCCATCTACTAGATATCTATGAGCAGTTCTTC
TRBJ2-1 | TRBD2 | - | TRBV6-5 | CASSYSWLAGGHEQFF | TGTGCCAGCAGTTACTCGTGGCTAGCGGGGGGTCATGAGCAGTTCTTC
TRBJ1-1 | TRBD1 | - | TRBV6-1 | CASIGGDRGRGEAFF | TGTGCCAGCATCGGCGGGGACAGGGGGCGGGGTGAAGCTTTCTTT